What follows are 23 T cell receptor beta chains derived from one specimen sequenced in a study of cytomegalovirus exposure and HLA in healthy donors. It was with 60 Vbeta and 13 Jbeta primers that the PCR ran. The assay was immunoSEQ multiplex PCR, and TCRdb's table has in-frame clones only and misses some. The profile shows around 150,000 clones, roughly 85% of them singletons. Sequencing used PBMCs. All receptors come from a man between 40 and 49 years old in good health and CMV-seropositive.

The CDR3 region has the DNA TGTGCCAGCAGGGGAACAGGGCTTGACACTGAAGCTTTCTTT. This translates into CASRGTGLDTEAFF. This chain joins TRBV2 and TRBJ1-1, with D perhaps TRBD1 (6 bases). Germline V gene data show CDR1 as SNHLY and CDR2 as FYNNEI. The CDR3 has 14 amino acids. V was clipped by 6 bases and J by 3 bases, with 14 bases between them.

This rearrangement joins TRBV19 to TRBJ1-5; 8 nucleotides match TRBD1. Germline V gives CDR1 LNHDA, CDR2 SQIVND (reference sequence). The CDR3 covers 18 residues. The V gene end was trimmed by 5 bases and the J gene end by 3 bases; junction bases not matched to a gene: 15. CDR3 nucleotide sequence: TGTGCCAGTAGTCCCCCTCGAACGTTACAGGGGGTCAATCAGCCCCAGCATTTT. This codes for CASSPPRTLQGVNQPQHF.

CDR3 nucleotide sequence: TGTGCCAGCAGTAGAGAGGGCTACGAGCAGTACTTC. Amino acids: CASSREGYEQYF. The chain recombines TRBV2 with TRBJ2-7; TRBD2 might be the D (5 bases). V was cut by 5 bases and J by 3 bases, with 8 bases left in between. CDR1 and CDR2 (germline): SNHLY, FYNNEI. The CDR3 length is 12 residues.

This chain joins TRBV6-6 and TRBJ1-5; D might be TRBD1 (6 bases). Germline assignment: CDR1 MNHNY and CDR2 SVGAGI (reference sequence). V lost 6 bases and J 2 bases, leaving 17 bases between the germline ends. CDR3 size: 16 residues. CDR3 amino acids: CASSSLLQGGNQPQHF. The CDR3 DNA sequence: TGTGCCAGCAGCTCCCTATTACAGGGAGGCAATCAGCCCCAGCATTTT.

The chain combines TRBV15 with TRBJ1-3; D is possibly TRBD1 (6 bases). The V end lost 8 bases, the J end lost 2 bases, and 10 bases lay between the germline ends. This CDR3 has 13 residues. Per the germline V gene, CDR1 is LNHNV and CDR2 is YYDKDF (reference sequence). CDR3 nucleotide sequence: TGTGCCACCTGGGAGGGGGCTGGAAACACCATATATTTT. This gives the protein CATWEGAGNTIYF.

This chain connects TRBV6-6 to TRBJ1-3; D might be TRBD1 (5 bases). V gave up 5 bases and J gave up 0 bases, with 8 bases separating them. This CDR3 has 14 residues. CDR1 and CDR2 (germline): MNHNY, SVGAGI (reference sequence). The CDR3 reads CASSLTDSGNTIYF. CDR3 DNA: TGTGCCAGCAGTCTGACAGACTCTGGAAACACCATATATTTT.

This clone was seen a few times. The chain has TRBV27 and TRBJ1-2; D unclear. The V end was cut by 4 bases, the J end by 6 bases, with 9 bases between. This CDR3 is built from 12 residues. In germline, CDR1 is MNHEY, CDR2 SMNVEV (reference sequence). CDR3 sequence (DNA): TGTGCCAGCAGTTCCCCTGAGAATGGCTACACCTTC. The encoded protein is CASSSPENGYTF.

A few counts support this clone. The chain joins TRBV29-1 to TRBJ1-2, with 8 nucleotides matching TRBD1. After removal of 7 bases from V and 4 bases from J, the junction contained 5 bases not matched to a gene. The CDR3 consists of 12 residues. Germline CDR1 SQVTM, CDR2 ANQGSEA. The CDR3: CSGGQEGYGYTF. The CDR3 region has the DNA TGCAGCGGGGGACAGGAAGGCTATGGCTACACCTTC.

The chain couples TRBV7-9 to TRBJ2-5, with 10 bases matching TRBD1. With the DNA end fitting TRBJ2-7 better, the J assignment may be wrong. This CDR3 contains 15 residues. CDR1 is SEHNR, CDR2 FQNEAQ, per germline (reference sequence). The CDR3, as DNA: TGTGCCAGCAGCTTAGGGGGACAGGGGAACTACGAGCAGTACTTC. Translated: CASSLGGQGNYEQYF.

This clone was observed a few times. At one end, the junction sequence differs from germline, possibly due to a read error. V is TRBV5-4 and J is TRBJ2-7, with D possibly TRBD2 on 6 matching bases. The CDR3 extends over 16 amino acids. Germline-derived CDR1 and CDR2 are SGHNT and YYREEE (reference sequence). CDR3 DNA: TGTGCCAGCAGCGCCCACCGGGACTCCGACTCCGACGAGCAGTACTTC. Its protein is CASSAHRDSDSDEQYF.

The chain joins TRBV6-6 to TRBJ1-2, with 9 bases matching TRBD1. The V and J ends lost 2 bases and 4 bases, in that order; junction bases with no gene match: 5. Germline V gives CDR1 MNHNY, CDR2 SVGAGI (reference sequence). This CDR3 has 15 amino acids. For the CDR3, the DNA is TGTGCCAGCAGTTACCTGGACAGGGGTGTCTATGGCTACACCTTC. It yields the protein CASSYLDRGVYGYTF.

This rearrangement joins TRBV7-8 to TRBJ2-1; the D gene is possibly TRBD2 (6 bases). The CDR3 spans 17 residues. Looked up from germline, CDR1 is SGHVS and CDR2 is FQNEAQ. V was shortened by 5 bases and J by 2 bases, with 19 bases between the two germline ends. The chain's CDR3 is CASSPSPPGVPYNEQFF. The CDR3, as DNA: TGTGCCAGCAGCCCTTCCCCCCCGGGAGTACCCTACAATGAGCAGTTCTTC.

Only a few counts were recorded for this clone. J is TRBJ1-4 and V is TRBV18; D unresolved. Germline V lookup: CDR1 KGHSH, CDR2 LQKENI. CDR3 length: 18 residues. V dropped 2 bases and J dropped 0 bases, with 16 bases sitting between them. The CDR3 reads CASSPSNTLMTTNEKLFF. Here the CDR3 DNA reads TGTGCCAGCTCACCATCTAATACCCTAATGACAACTAATGAAAAACTGTTTTTT.

V gene TRBV7-2 combines with J gene TRBJ1-2; 9 bases agree with TRBD1. Trimming cost V 4 bases and J 3 bases; bases outside gene matches: 3. The CDR3 is 14 amino acids. Germline lookup yields CDR1 SGHTA and CDR2 FQGNSA. The CDR3 region is CASSSNRGHYGYTF. DNA of the CDR3: TGTGCCAGCAGCTCCAACAGGGGGCACTATGGCTACACCTTC.

In this sample, this clone turned up a few times. The V gene is TRBV2, the J gene TRBJ2-2, with D hard to call. The length of the CDR3 is 19 residues. With 3 bases removed from V and 2 bases from J, the gap between germline ends came to 22 bases. CDR1 and CDR2 (germline): SNHLY, FYNNEI. The CDR3 sequence is CASSDLTPGRTFNTGELFF. The CDR3 bases are TGTGCCAGCAGTGATCTTACCCCTGGGCGCACCTTCAACACCGGGGAGCTGTTTTTT.

This chain uses TRBV7-6 with TRBJ2-7; TRBD2 aligns across 7 bases. CDR3 length: 13 amino acids. V lost 7 bases, J lost 7 bases, and 10 bases stayed unmatched. CDR1 is SGHVS, CDR2 FNYEAQ, per germline. The CDR3 region has the DNA TGTGCCAGCATCGGAGCGGGAATCGGGGAGCAGTACTTC. This gives the protein CASIGAGIGEQYF.

The chain combines TRBV4-1 with TRBJ2-3; the D gene is possibly TRBD2 (5 bases). From germline, CDR1 is MGHRA and CDR2 YSYEKL. V shed 2 bases and J shed 0 bases, with 15 bases lying between them. This CDR3 has 17 amino acids. CDR3 bases: TGCGCCAGCAGCCAACTCCAAGGACTCCTAAGCACAGATACGCAGTATTTT. Amino acids: CASSQLQGLLSTDTQYF.

The chain recombines TRBV7-9 with TRBJ2-1; no reliable D call. V shed 8 bases and J shed 0 bases, with 11 bases lying between them. The length of the CDR3 is 14 residues. The germline CDR1 and CDR2 sequences are SEHNR and FQNEAQ (reference sequence). The CDR3 loop is CASQAVSSYNEQFF. Here the CDR3 DNA reads TGTGCCAGCCAGGCCGTCAGCTCCTACAATGAGCAGTTCTTC.

This sequence joins TRBV2 and TRBJ2-5, with TRBD2 as a possible D gene (6 bases). CDR1 SNHLY and CDR2 FYNNEI come from the germline V gene. The CDR3 extends over 14 amino acids. Deletions cut 6 bases from V and 1 base from J, with 12 bases between. In DNA form, the CDR3 reads TGTGCCAGCAGCGCCGGGAGATCCCAAGAGACCCAGTACTTC. This codes for CASSAGRSQETQYF.

CDR3 nucleotide sequence: TGCGCCAGCAGCTTGGAGGACAGGGGGAAAAACGAGCAGTACTTC. It is translated as CASSLEDRGKNEQYF. This chain links TRBV5-1 with TRBJ2-7, with 10 bases that match TRBD1. The germline CDR1 and CDR2 sequences are SGHRS and YFSETQ. The V segment lost 0 bases and the J segment 5 bases; nucleotides outside the gene matches: 5. The CDR3 spans 15 residues.

This clone was counted once. This chain uses TRBV19 with TRBJ2-1, with TRBD2 as a possible D gene (6 bases). The CDR3 is made up of 14 amino acids. CDR1 is LNHDA, CDR2 SQIVND, per germline (reference sequence). V dropped 5 bases and J dropped 0 bases, with 8 bases sitting between them. DNA for the CDR3: TGTGCCAGTAGTGGAGGGGTCTCCTACAATGAGCAGTTCTTC. Its protein is CASSGGVSYNEQFF.

This clone was recorded a few times. V is TRBV6-5 and J is TRBJ1-2; TRBD1 agrees at 8 bases. The V gene's germline CDR1 is MNHEY and CDR2 SVGAGI. The V gene end was trimmed by 0 bases and the J gene end by 7 bases; junction bases not matched to a gene: 10. The CDR3 loop spans 16 amino acids. Here the CDR3 reads CASSYSVSGGASGYTF. The CDR3 DNA is TGTGCCAGCAGTTACTCGGTATCAGGGGGCGCATCTGGCTACACCTTC.

In the case of this clone: Additional DNA sequences in this sample encode the identical CDR3. The chain recombines TRBV6-5 with TRBJ2-7, with 9 bases matching TRBD2. Germline CDR1 reads MNHEY; CDR2 reads SVGAGI. The J segment lost 3 bases and the V segment lost 7 bases, leaving 7 bases of the junction unmatched. The CDR3 length is 14 residues. The CDR3 nucleotides read TGTGCCAGCACCCGCTGGCGGGAGGGCTACGAGCAGTACTTC. Translated, it gives CASTRWREGYEQYF.